This T cell receptor (beta chain) stems from a study of T cell repertoires in cytomegalovirus infection. TCRdb re-derived calls from the reads in MiXCR, one entry per CDR3 protein. Of approximately 750,000 distinct CDR3 sequences in the sample, approximately 40% were seen once. This CDR3 comprises 14 residues. Trimming at V came to 6 bases and at J to 2 bases, leaving 4 bases not matched to a gene. Germline CDR1 reads SNHLY; CDR2 reads FYNNEI. This clonotype originated in a human donor in good health (CMV status not recorded). Some clones in this sample may be carry-over from other donors' samples. Sequencing input: PBMCs. The chain uses TRBV2 and TRBJ1-5, with 7 positions matching TRBD1. The chain's CDR3 is CASRQGGGNQPQHF. The DNA of the CDR3 is TGTGCCAGCAGACAAGGGGGCGGCAATCAGCCCCAGCATTTT.